This entry is about one T cell receptor (beta chain). Its specificity is not known. Via MiXCR, TCRdb re-called the reads, giving one row per CDR3 protein. Here the sample spans roughly 45,000 distinct CDR3 sequences, around 20% being singletons. The data originate from a study of T cell repertoires in cytomegalovirus infection. Study overall: A matching HLA type, together with CMV infection, was signaled by public TCR beta signatures. Notes on the study in general: Cumulative public TCR beta family frequency identified CMV carriers with the relevant HLA. What dominated the ex vivo response were HLA-C-restricted CMV-specific TCR beta clonotypes.

The CDR3 totals 13 residues. From germline, CDR1 is MNHEY and CDR2 SMNVEV (reference sequence). V lost 5 bases, J lost 2 bases, and 10 bases lay in between. Sequenced input: PBMCs, sequenced either directly or after in vitro stimulation (not recorded which). The rearrangement joins TRBV27 to TRBJ2-7; no clear D gene. The sequence was collected from a human donor in good health (CMV status not recorded). Some clones in this sample may be carry-over from other donors' samples. The CDR3 DNA sequence: TGTGCCAGCAGTCCCGGCGGTACCTACGAGCAGTACTTC. Translation: CASSPGGTYEQYF.